This T cell receptor (beta chain) was observed in a study of blood T cell repertoires in COVID-19. Followed over time, Seattle patients had been enrolled while infection was active. The table came from immunoSEQ multiplex PCR; TCRdb's copy has only in-frame clones and leaves some out. The data show about 350,000 clones, approximately 86% seen once. V lost 1 base to trimming and J lost 1 base, with 18 bases between them. The CDR3 has 18 residues. Per the germline V gene, CDR1 is KGHDR and CDR2 is SFDVKD. The chain employs TRBV24-1 and TRBJ1-1; D remains ambiguous. Source material: peripheral blood. The origin of this receptor is a woman aged 55-69 years with COVID-19, enrolled during active disease. DNA for the CDR3: TGTGCCACCAGTGATTTCCGGGGATCCCGTTGCGGGAACACTGAAGCTTTCTTT. This codes for CATSDFRGSRCGNTEAFF.